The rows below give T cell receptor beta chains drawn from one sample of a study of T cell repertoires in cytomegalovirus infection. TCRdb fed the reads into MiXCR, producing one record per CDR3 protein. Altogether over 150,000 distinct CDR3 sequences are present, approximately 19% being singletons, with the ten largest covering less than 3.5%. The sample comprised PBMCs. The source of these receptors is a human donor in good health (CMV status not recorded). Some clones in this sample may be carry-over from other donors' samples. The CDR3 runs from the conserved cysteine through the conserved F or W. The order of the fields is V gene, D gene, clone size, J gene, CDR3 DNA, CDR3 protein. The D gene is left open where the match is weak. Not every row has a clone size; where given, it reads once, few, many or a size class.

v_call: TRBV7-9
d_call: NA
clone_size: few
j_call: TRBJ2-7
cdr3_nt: TGTGCCAGCAGCCAGGACGGAGGGTCCTACGAGCAGTACTTC
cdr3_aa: CASSQDGGSYEQYF

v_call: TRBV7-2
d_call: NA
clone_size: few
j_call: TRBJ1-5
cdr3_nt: TGTGCCAGCAGCCACTCGGGGGGTTTCCAGCATTTT
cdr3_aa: CASSHSGGFQHF

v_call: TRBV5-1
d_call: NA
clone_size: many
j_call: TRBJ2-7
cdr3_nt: TGCGCCAGCAGCTTGGTAAGACTCGAAGCCTACGAGCAGTACTTC
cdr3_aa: CASSLVRLEAYEQYF

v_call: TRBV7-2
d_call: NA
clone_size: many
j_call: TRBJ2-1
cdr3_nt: TGTGCCAGCAGCAAGAAGCGTCTTGAGCAGTTCTTC
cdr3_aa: CASSKKRLEQFF

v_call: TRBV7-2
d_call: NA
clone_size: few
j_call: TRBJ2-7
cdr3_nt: TGTGCCAGCAGCTCCCAACGGGGGATCTCCTACGAGCAGTACTTC
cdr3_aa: CASSSQRGISYEQYF

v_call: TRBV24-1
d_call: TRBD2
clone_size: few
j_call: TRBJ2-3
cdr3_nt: TGTGCCACCAGTGATCCGGCTAGCGGGGGGCGGGATACGCAGTATTTT
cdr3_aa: CATSDPASGGRDTQYF

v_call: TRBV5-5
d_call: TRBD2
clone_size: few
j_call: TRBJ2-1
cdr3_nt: TGTGCCAGCAGCCGCGGGAGCTCTGGCAATGAGCAGTTCTTC
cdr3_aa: CASSRGSSGNEQFF

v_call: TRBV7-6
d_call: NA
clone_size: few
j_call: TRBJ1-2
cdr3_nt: TGTGCCAGCAGCCTCAAAGAGGGGCCATTTTCGACCTACACCTTC
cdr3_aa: CASSLKEGPFSTYTF

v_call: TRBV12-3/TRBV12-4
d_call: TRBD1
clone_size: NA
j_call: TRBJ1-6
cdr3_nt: TGTGCCAGCAGTTTAACGACAGGGAATTCACCCCTCCACTTT
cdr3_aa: CASSLTTGNSPLHF

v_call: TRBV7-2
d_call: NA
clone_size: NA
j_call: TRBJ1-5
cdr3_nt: TGTGCCAGCAGCCATAATAGCAATCAGCCCCAGCATTTT
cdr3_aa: CASSHNSNQPQHF

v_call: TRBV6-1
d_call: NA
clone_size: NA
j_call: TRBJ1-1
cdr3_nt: TGTGCCAGCAGTGAATCCGGCACGCTTTTGGGCACTGAAGCTTTCTTT
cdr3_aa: CASSESGTLLGTEAFF

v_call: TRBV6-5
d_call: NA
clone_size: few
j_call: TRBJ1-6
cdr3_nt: TGTGCCAGCAGTTACTCGATGGCTCCCCTCCACTTT
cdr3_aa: CASSYSMAPLHF

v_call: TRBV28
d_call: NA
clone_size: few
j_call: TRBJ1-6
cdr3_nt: TGTGCCAGCAGTTTAGGCCTACCAAATTCACCCCTCCACTTT
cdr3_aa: CASSLGLPNSPLHF

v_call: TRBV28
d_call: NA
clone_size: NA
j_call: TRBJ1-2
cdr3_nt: TGTGCCAGCAGTTCGTATTTGCGCGGCTACACCTTC
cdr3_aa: CASSSYLRGYTF

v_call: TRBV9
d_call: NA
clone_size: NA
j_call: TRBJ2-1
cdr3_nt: TGTGCCAGCAGCGTATTCGGGATTGCCTACAATGAGCAGTTCTTC
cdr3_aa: CASSVFGIAYNEQFF

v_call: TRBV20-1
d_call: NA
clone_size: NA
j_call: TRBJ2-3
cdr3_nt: TGCAGTGCTCAGCGGCCCGGGGTCAGGTCCACAGATACGCAGTATTTT
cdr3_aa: CSAQRPGVRSTDTQYF

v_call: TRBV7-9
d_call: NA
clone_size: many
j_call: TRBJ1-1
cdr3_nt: TGTGCCAGCAGCTTCAGGGGCGTAATCGGAAACACTGAAGCTTTCTTT
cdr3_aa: CASSFRGVIGNTEAFF

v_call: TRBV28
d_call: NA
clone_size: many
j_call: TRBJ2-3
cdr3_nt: TGTGCCAGCCCGCCTACTCCAGGGGGGTTAAAGAGCCATACGTCAGATACGCAGTATTTT
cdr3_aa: CASPPTPGGLKSHTSDTQYF

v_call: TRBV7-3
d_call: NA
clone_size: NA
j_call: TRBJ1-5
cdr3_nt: TGTGCCAGCAGCCAACACGGCAATCAGCCCCAGCATTTT
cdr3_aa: CASSQHGNQPQHF

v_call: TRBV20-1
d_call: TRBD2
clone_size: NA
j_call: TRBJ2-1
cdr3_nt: TGCAGTGCTGTACTAGCGGGACCGTACAATGAGCAGTTCTTC
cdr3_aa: CSAVLAGPYNEQFF

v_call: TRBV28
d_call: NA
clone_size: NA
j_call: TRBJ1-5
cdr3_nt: TGTGCCAGCAGTGCAGGGAATCAGCCCCAGCATTTT
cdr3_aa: CASSAGNQPQHF

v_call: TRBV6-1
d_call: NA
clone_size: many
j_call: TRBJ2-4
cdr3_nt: TGTGCCAGCAGTGAAGCCCCAGTTGGTATTTTGGCCAAAAACATTCAGTACTTC
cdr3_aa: CASSEAPVGILAKNIQYF

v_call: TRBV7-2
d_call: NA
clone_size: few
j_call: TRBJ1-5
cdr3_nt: TGTGCCAGCAGCTTTAGGGTTAATCAGCCCCAGCATTTT
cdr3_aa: CASSFRVNQPQHF

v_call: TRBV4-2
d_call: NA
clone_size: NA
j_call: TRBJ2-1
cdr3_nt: TGTGCCAGCAGCCAAGTTGGAGGGCGGCCCTACAATGAGCAGTTCTTC
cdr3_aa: CASSQVGGRPYNEQFF

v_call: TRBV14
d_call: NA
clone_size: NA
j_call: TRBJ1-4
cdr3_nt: TGTGCCAGCAGCCAAGATCTCGGCCCGAATGAAAAACTGTTTTTT
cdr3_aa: CASSQDLGPNEKLFF

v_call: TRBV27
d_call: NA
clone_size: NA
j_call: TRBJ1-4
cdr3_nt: TGTGCCAGCAGTCCGGGACGGATAAATGAAAAACTGTTTTTT
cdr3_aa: CASSPGRINEKLFF